What follows describes a single T cell receptor (beta chain). As yet, its antigen is unknown. Naivety among CD8 cells was defined by CD45RO negativity and positive CCR7 selection, thereby excluding terminally differentiated effector memory CD45RA+ cells. Per the original data handling: In the immunoSEQ data, sequences were junction-only and lacked quality scores, so filtering differed. The protocol was immunoSEQ multiplex PCR, while the TCRdb copy is restricted to in-frame clones and leaves out a portion. Clone size and the V and J calls come from that table; the DNA yielded D and trimming. The data show roughly 2.1 million clones, with just over 90% seen just once and 1.5% to 2% held by the top ten. This CDR3 region has 15 residues. Germline V gene data show CDR1 as SQVTM and CDR2 as ANQGSEA. V was clipped by 8 bases and J by 2 bases; unmatched bases: 11. The sample originates from a study of shared clonotypes between healthy human individuals.

Notes on the study in general: Relative to their counterparts shared across all four donors, non-shared clonotypes exhibited diminished generation probabilities. Clonotype sharing levels among donors were expected to vary with sequencing depth.

This TCR came from a man between 18 and 29 years old in good health. Some clones in this sample may be carry-over from other donors' samples. The chain recombines TRBV29-1 with TRBJ2-1, with 8 positions matching TRBD1. Sample: naive CD8+ T cells from PBMCs. CDR3 in amino acids: CSSSARGRAYNEQFF. The CDR3 DNA sequence: TGCAGCTCCTCAGCCAGGGGGCGCGCCTACAATGAGCAGTTCTTC.